This T cell receptor beta chain was captured by sequencing in a study of blood T cell repertoires in COVID-19. Study in general: There were acute and convalescent COVID-19 samples, and they came from the United States, Italy and Spain. Sources were T cells, B-cell-depleted T cells, or PBMCs; the material itself was cDNA or gDNA.

CDR1 and CDR2 (germline): KGHDR, SFDVKD. Trimming cost V 3 bases and J 7 bases; bases outside gene matches: 15. The CDR3 consists of 18 residues. Seattle patients were enrolled while actively infected and followed longitudinally. Produced via immunoSEQ multiplex PCR; TCRdb's table is partial and in-frame only. This table holds under 550,000 clones, roughly 90% found once. J is TRBJ2-3 and V is TRBV24-1; 10 nucleotides agree with TRBD2. Sequences were obtained from peripheral blood. The TCR originated in a man aged 18 to 35 with COVID-19, enrolled during active disease. CDR3 residues: CATSDHLGSGRGGYTQYF. CDR3 in DNA: TGTGCCACCAGTGATCACCTGGGAAGCGGGAGGGGTGGATATACGCAGTATTTT.